This TCR beta chain comes out of a study of CD8 T cells in ankylosing spondylitis (dated by TCRdb to the late 2010s). Study-wide context: To find TCR variants linked to disease, the study profiled T cell receptor beta repertoires in ankylosing spondylitis patients and healthy donors. Samples of peripheral blood were taken, and for ankylosing spondylitis patients, synovial fluid was collected as well. In total, the full study cohort was made up of approximately 99 healthy donors and about two dozen ankylosing spondylitis patients.

For CDR1 and CDR2, the germline V gene lists ENHRY and SYGVKD. V is cut by 3 bases and J by 7 bases, and the space between the germline ends is 13 bases. Including the terminal cysteine and phenylalanine, the CDR3 comprises 13 residues. Just CDR3 DNA is preserved here, 39 bases in frame from base 1. This clonotype has just a few counts. This receptor's antigen is unknown. Qualities for individual bases were not recorded, and no much larger clone is one base off. The reads were generated on an Illumina HiSeq 2500. TCR beta libraries were prepared by quantitative 5'-RACE with molecular barcodes. Concerning the study's data processing: A new computational method, built on a probabilistic model of VDJ rearrangement, was used to identify disease-linked TCR variants. The public reads were reanalyzed by TCRdb: fastp trimming at Q25, MiXCR alignment, in-frame beta chains only. Entries are consolidated by CDR3 protein sequence, retaining the most common genes and DNA. It is TCRdb's table, rather than the study itself, that gives the V and J calls and clone size. Across this sample there are a few hundred thousand distinct CDR3 sequences, with less than 25% seen only once. Clones ranked in the top ten supply roughly 4% of the sample.

Broader findings and caveats from the paper: A TCR beta motif made up of roughly eight highly homologous amino acid variants appeared to be characteristic of blood from ankylosing spondylitis patients. Some TCR beta motif variants had previously been reported in synovial fluid and blood of reactive arthritis patients, which suggested common disease-initiation mechanisms. The disease-linked clones showed a CD8+ phenotype and occurred at relatively low frequencies in peripheral blood. According to the report, matched synovial fluid samples from ankylosing spondylitis patients were significantly enriched for the disease-linked clones.

Sequenced sample: blood, either unsorted or a sorted T cell fraction (not recorded which). The source of this sequence is a female donor with ankylosing spondylitis or in good health (not recorded which). The rearrangement combines TRBV10-3 with TRBJ2-7; the D gene is possibly TRBD2, with 6 bases matching. The nucleotides are TGTGCCATCAGTGATCTTTTAGGGAGGGAGCAGTACTTC. Its protein is CAISDLLGREQYF.